This T cell receptor beta chain is drawn from a study of blood T cell repertoires in COVID-19. Source study methods: Using reference gene primer amplification, nucleated cell counts were estimated. The repertoire was sequenced with immunoSEQ multiplex PCR; TCRdb's copy has only in-frame clones and lacks some. That table supplies the V and J calls and clone size; D and trimming were determined from the DNA. The table lists around 460,000 clones, around nine tenths of them singletons. The TCR originated in a man between 18 and 35 years old with COVID-19, enrolled during active disease. Specimen: peripheral blood.

CDR3 protein: CASSGAGTAYYEQYF. CDR3 nucleotide sequence: TGTGCCAGCAGTGGTGCCGGGACAGCTTACTACGAGCAGTACTTC. V and J are TRBV28 and TRBJ2-7; TRBD1 aligns across 7 bases. Germline values: CDR1 MDHEN, CDR2 SYDVKM. V was pared by 5 bases and J by 3 bases, with 10 bases of the junction left unmatched. The CDR3 consists of 15 residues. Combining the CDR3 with reference TRBV28 and TRBJ2-7 gives the whole variable domain DVKVTQSSRYLVKRTGEKVFLECVQDMDHENMFWYRQDPGLGLRLIYFSYDVKMKEKGDIPEGYSVSREKKERFSLILESASTNQTSMYLCASSGAGTAYYEQYFGPGTRLTVT.